This T cell receptor beta chain was retrieved from a study of CD8 T cells in Susac syndrome. RNA totalling roughly 0.5 to 1 ug underwent reverse transcription with random hexamers. Amplification of TCR beta CDR3 by immunoSEQ multiplex PCR spanned 54 Vbeta and 13 Jbeta. TCRdb called the immunoSEQ multiplex PCR reads again in MiXCR, with one record for every CDR3 protein. The table includes about 80,000 distinct CDR3 sequences, 94% detected once. From blood CD8+ and CD4+ T cells, TCR beta sequences were generated. Controls were age- and sex-matched healthy donors. Germline V gene sequence: CDR1 SEHNR, CDR2 FQNEAQ (reference sequence). The length of the CDR3 is 16 residues. Trimming cost V 5 bases and J 3 bases; bases outside gene matches: 8.

The TCR sequence derives from a human donor in good health. The sample taken for sequencing was CD8+ T cells from PBMCs. The chain combines TRBV7-9 with TRBJ1-5, with 9 positions matching TRBD1. CDR3 sequence reads: CASSKGQGTYNQPQHF. The CDR3 coding sequence is TGTGCCAGCAGCAAAGGACAGGGGACATACAATCAGCCCCAGCATTTT. Filled out from reference TRBV7-9 and TRBJ1-5, the complete variable domain reads DTGVSQNPRHKITKRGQNVTFRCDPISEHNRLYWYRQTLGQGPEFLTYFQNEAQLEKSRLLSDRFSAERPKGSFSTLEIQRTEQGDSAMYLCASSKGQGTYNQPQHFGDGTRLSIL.